The sequence of this T cell receptor (beta chain) was determined in a study of CD8 T cells in ankylosing spondylitis. This clonotype has a handful of counts. As yet, its antigen is unknown. Germline-derived CDR1 and CDR2 are LGHDT and YNNKEL (reference sequence). With 1 base removed from V and 3 bases from J, the gap between germline ends came to 10 bases. The CDR3 sequence is 14 residues long. Libraries for TCR beta were made by quantitative 5'-RACE with molecular barcodes. One entry per CDR3 protein results from TCRdb running MiXCR on the 5' RACE reads. The sample has about 500,000 distinct CDR3 sequences, roughly 12% seen once. Study results and caveats: Earlier studies detected some motif variants in reactive arthritis synovial fluid and blood. Significant enrichment of disease-linked clones was reportedly seen in matched ankylosing spondylitis synovial fluid. Ankylosing spondylitis blood appeared to be characterized by a TCR beta motif of eight or nine highly homologous variants.

The chain recombines TRBV3-1 with TRBJ2-7, with D perhaps given as TRBD1 or TRBD2 (5 bases each). Sequencing was done on a sample of blood, either unsorted or a sorted T cell fraction (not recorded which). The sequence was collected from a male donor with ankylosing spondylitis. The CDR3 DNA sequence: TGTGCCAGCAGCCAAGGTTCGGGGCTCTACGAGCAGTACTTC. It specifies CASSQGSGLYEQYF.